The 5 T cell receptor beta chains below all came from one sample that was sequenced in a study of PD-1 blockade in classical Hodgkin lymphoma. Sequencing used immunoSEQ multiplex PCR; TCRdb keeps in-frame clones, though not all of them. The sample gives around 20,000 clones, around 86% of which show up once; approximately 1.2% is in the top ten. Time point meaning: newly diagnosed, previously untreated cHL patient sample. Purification of CD4+ T cells from thawed PBMCs was achieved by magnetic negative selection. Sequencing was carried out using CD4+ T cells from blood. The receptor source for this set is a human donor with classical Hodgkin lymphoma.

This clone was recorded a few times. The chain recombines TRBV9 with TRBJ2-5; 7 bases agree with TRBD2. CDR3 size: 17 residues. In germline, CDR1 is SGDLS, CDR2 YYNGEE. Trimming at V came to 5 bases and at J to 4 bases, leaving 17 bases not matched to a gene. CDR3 sequence reads: CASSPFDSSGTTETQYF. In DNA, the CDR3 is TGTGCCAGCAGTCCTTTCGATTCTAGCGGCACAACAGAGACCCAGTACTTC.

The chain is built from TRBV10-3 and TRBJ1-4; 9 bases fit TRBD1. Unmatched junction bases numbered 4, after V lost 1 base and J lost 4 bases. This CDR3 has 16 residues. Germline assignment: CDR1 ENHRY and CDR2 SYGVKD. CDR3 in DNA: TGTGCCATCAGTGAGTTACAGGGGGCGGATAATGAAAAACTGTTTTTT. Its translation: CAISELQGADNEKLFF.

The chain combines TRBV7-2 with TRBJ2-3, with TRBD1 identical over 7 bases. This CDR3 spans 14 amino acids. CDR1 and CDR2 (germline): SGHTA, FQGNSA. V shed 5 bases and J 5 bases; nucleotides not matched to a gene: 7. In nucleotides, the CDR3 is TGTGCCAGCAGCACCCGACAGGGTGTAGATACGCAGTATTTT. Residues: CASSTRQGVDTQYF.

This sequence joins TRBV12-2 and TRBJ2-7; the table calls TRBD2, which could not be checked here. TRBV12-2 counts as a pseudogene. This CDR3 contains 21 residues. CDR3 DNA: TGTGCAAGTCGCTTAGCCCACGGGGAGCGAGGAAAACCTTATCGCTCCTACGAGCAGTACTTC. Residues: CASRLAHGERGKPYRSYEQYF.

V usage is TRBV7-3 and J usage is TRBJ2-3; D uncertain. Germline loops: CDR1 SGHTA, CDR2 FQGTGA. The CDR3 runs 15 residues. V was pared by 2 bases and J by 1 base, with 10 bases between. The CDR3 reads CASSLGRFRTDTQYF. The CDR3 coding sequence is TGTGCCAGCAGCTTAGGGCGGTTTCGCACAGATACGCAGTATTTT.